This T cell receptor beta chain was captured in a study of T cell responses to AZD1222 COVID-19 vaccine. As for the study in general: Whether given at about 4 or about 12 weeks, second doses were pooled.

Points from the study as a whole: Mapped onto spike, vaccine-associated CD4 TCRs spanned it and were dominant at 160-218 and 743-854. The donor cohort was predominantly white British with a female majority, and clonal diversity may have been underestimated. Following two doses of AZD1222, Spike-specific TCR breadth and depth rose.

Regarding this clone: What it recognizes is unknown.

Repertoires were generated with immunoSEQ multiplex PCR, while TCRdb's copy carries only in-frame clones and drops some. This sample carries some 200,000 clones, 80% to 95% of them seen once, and the ten largest clones take about 3.9%. V shed 4 bases, J shed 2 bases, and the junction held 10 bases outside the gene matches. Germline V gene lookup returns CDR1 MNHEY and CDR2 SVGAGI. CDR3 size: 16 residues. This specimen consisted of peripheral blood, obtained on day 0 of AZD1222 vaccination. J is TRBJ1-2 and V is TRBV6-5, with 7 bases identical to TRBD1. The source of this sequence is an adult in good health. The CDR3 region is CASSSISDRENYGYTF. In DNA, the CDR3 is TGTGCCAGCAGTTCCATCAGCGACAGGGAAAACTATGGCTACACCTTC.